Presented here are 7 T cell receptor beta chains from one specimen sequenced in a study of human T cells and chemical hapten exposure. Time point indicated: patch test 2, 6 weeks after DPC sensitization. Indicated treatment: therapeutic diphenylcyclopropenone sensitization with weekly scalp DPC. TCRdb called the RACE reads again in MiXCR, with one record for every CDR3 protein. The table shows 360,000 or so distinct CDR3 sequences, with over 6% occurring only once. The input for sequencing was whole blood, taken in connection with sensitization to the hapten diphenylcyclopropenone (DPC). All receptors derive from a woman aged 18-35 years with alopecia areata. Some clones in this sample may be carry-over from other donors' samples.

This clonotype turned up a few times. The genes are TRBV6-2 or TRBV6-3 and TRBJ2-2, with D possibly being TRBD2 (6 bases). This CDR3 has 13 residues. The germline V and J ends were trimmed by 7 bases and 5 bases, with 11 bases remaining between them. CDR1 is MNHEY, CDR2 SVGEGT, per germline. CDR3 amino acids: CASTWGETGELFF. The CDR3 region has the DNA TGTGCCAGCACCTGGGGGGAAACCGGGGAGCTGTTTTTT.

This clonotype was counted ten times or more. J is TRBJ2-7 and V is TRBV18; tentatively, D is TRBD2 (5 bases). CDR3 length: 13 residues. CDR1 and CDR2 from the germline V gene are KGHSH and LQKENI. Between the trimmed V and J ends, which lost 3 bases and 2 bases, there was a span of 8 bases. This CDR3 is CASSPLGTYEQYF. The DNA of the CDR3 is TGTGCCAGCTCACCGCTCGGGACCTACGAGCAGTACTTC.

This clonotype was seen a few times. The rearrangement uses TRBV20-1 and TRBJ1-6, with TRBD1 as a possible D gene (5 bases). The CDR3 is 16 residues long. The germline gives CDR1 DFQATT, CDR2 SNEGSKA (reference sequence). Trimming left V 2 bases short and J 2 bases short, with 13 bases between. The CDR3 coding sequence is TGCAGTGCTAGACCATTCACGGGACCCTATAATTCACCCCTCCACTTT. This codes for CSARPFTGPYNSPLHF.

DNA of the CDR3: TGTGCCACCAGCAGAGATACAGGGTATTTCGTGGGCTACACCTTC. Translating gives CATSRDTGYFVGYTF. The chain joins TRBV15 to TRBJ1-2, with D perhaps TRBD1 (6 bases). CDR1 is LNHNV, CDR2 YYDKDF, per germline (reference sequence). CDR3 length equals 15 residues. Trimming removed 0 bases from V and 8 bases from J, with 16 bases in between.

This clonotype was seen a few times. The rearrangement joins TRBV15 to TRBJ2-1, with D perhaps TRBD2 (5 bases). V gave up 0 bases and J gave up 9 bases, with 12 bases separating them. The V gene's germline CDR1 is LNHNV and CDR2 YYDKDF (reference sequence). This CDR3 has 14 amino acids. CDR3 DNA: TGTGCCACCAGCAGAGATCGTCTAGCCTCTGAGCAGTTCTTC. This gives the protein CATSRDRLASEQFF.

The CDR3 spells CASSQPQGRGTDTQYF. In nucleotides, the CDR3 is TGTGCCAGCAGCCAACCACAGGGCCGGGGCACAGATACGCAGTATTTT. J is TRBJ2-3 and V is TRBV4-2, with a tentative D call TRBD1 (6 bases). The germline V gene has CDR1 LGHNA and CDR2 YNFKEQ. With 2 bases removed from V and 1 base from J, the gap between germline ends came to 13 bases. CDR3 length: 16 residues.

This clonotype was found many times. The CDR3 loop is CSVGPGGDEQFF. CDR3 DNA sequence: TGCAGCGTTGGCCCAGGGGGCGATGAGCAGTTCTTC. The genes are TRBV29-1 and TRBJ2-1, with TRBD1 matching over 8 bases. V gave up 4 bases and J gave up 8 bases; unmatched junction bases: 4. CDR1 and CDR2 (germline): SQVTM, ANQGSEA. The CDR3 is 12 amino acids.